These 9 T cell receptor beta chains were all obtained from the same sample, sequenced in a study of liver allograft versus peripheral blood T cells. Across the study: The study compared liver allograft T cell receptor repertoires against peripheral blood repertoires of liver transplant recipients.

TCRdb fed the reads into MiXCR, producing one record per CDR3 protein. The sample has approximately 870 distinct CDR3 sequences; roughly a sixth are singletons. All receptors derive from a human patient who had a liver transplant. Some T cells may possibly be graft donor cells.

The chain joins TRBV5-4 to TRBJ2-5; D is unresolved. The ends were cut back, 3 bases at V and 1 base at J, with 1 base in the middle. This CDR3 comprises 11 residues. The germline V gene encodes CDR1 SGHNT and CDR2 YYREEE (reference sequence). The CDR3 loop is CASSSQETQYF. The CDR3 region has the DNA TGTGCCAGCAGCTCCCAAGAGACCCAGTACTTC.

The V gene is TRBV2, the J gene TRBJ1-6; 7 bases align to TRBD1. With 5 bases clipped from V and 0 bases from J, the junction kept 7 bases outside the gene matches. The CDR3 covers 17 residues. Germline-derived CDR1 and CDR2 are SNHLY and FYNNEI. In DNA form, the CDR3 reads TGTGCCAGCAGTTTAGACAGGGCCCGCTCCTATAATTCACCCCTCCACTTT. Translation: CASSLDRARSYNSPLHF.

This clonotype is large (0.1 to 1%). The rearrangement joins TRBV19 to TRBJ1-1; weak D call: TRBD1 (5 bases). V was clipped by 8 bases and J by 5 bases, with 15 bases between them. The CDR3 consists of 13 residues. Germline V gene data show CDR1 as LNHDA and CDR2 as SQIVND (reference sequence). CDR3 sequence (DNA): TGTGCCAGTGGCCCGAATAGGGGTACTGAAGCTTTCTTT. It specifies CASGPNRGTEAFF. Full variable domain (rest looked up from reference TRBV19 and TRBJ1-1): DGGITQSPKYLFRKEGQNVTLSCEQNLNHDAMYWYRQDPGQGLRLIYYSQIVNDFQKGDIAEGYSVSREKKESFPLTVTSAQKNPTAFYLCASGPNRGTEAFFGQGTRLTVV.

In DNA form, the CDR3 reads TGCAGTGCCAGCCCGGGACTAGCGGTCCACAATGAGCAGTTCTTC. Protein product: CSASPGLAVHNEQFF. The chain has TRBV20-1 and TRBJ2-1, with 11 positions matching TRBD2. The germline CDR1 and CDR2 sequences are DFQATT and SNEGSKA (reference sequence). CDR3 length: 15 amino acids. With 6 bases clipped from V and 5 bases from J, the junction kept 9 bases outside the gene matches.

This clonotype is labeled large. This chain uses TRBV5-6 with TRBJ1-6; D remains unclear. Trimming stripped 7 bases from V and 7 bases from J, with 18 bases between. Germline lookup yields CDR1 SGHDT and CDR2 YYEEEE. CDR3 length: 15 residues. DNA of the CDR3: TGTGCCAGCCTCTCCTGGGAGGGAGGGAATTCACCCCTCCACTTT. Translated: CASLSWEGGNSPLHF.

Within the sample, this clonotype is medium-sized. The chain carries TRBV13 and TRBJ2-2; the D gene is possibly TRBD2 (6 bases). Germline CDR1 PRHDT, CDR2 FYEKMQ (reference sequence). Trimming took off 7 bases at V and 5 bases at J, with 14 bases between the two ends. This CDR3 contains 14 residues. Written as DNA, the CDR3 is TGTGCCAGCACCCGTCTGGGGGGAACCGGGGAGCTGTTTTTT. This translates into CASTRLGGTGELFF.

V usage is TRBV15 and J usage is TRBJ1-3; D is possibly TRBD1 (6 bases). CDR1 and CDR2 from the germline V gene are LNHNV and YYDKDF (reference sequence). V was pared by 1 base and J by 2 bases, with 6 bases between. The CDR3 sequence is 14 residues long. CDR3 region: CATSRGQAGNTIYF. The CDR3 DNA reads TGTGCCACCAGCAGAGGACAGGCTGGAAACACCATATATTTT.

In regard to this clonotype: This is likely an artifact of a read error, given a far larger clone one base away. The chain uses TRBV6-2 or TRBV6-3 and TRBJ1-1, with D unresolved. Trimming took 5 bases from V and 0 from J, leaving 13 bases between them. Germline V gene lookup returns CDR1 MNHEY and CDR2 SVGEGT. The CDR3 consists of 15 residues. The CDR3, as DNA: TGTGCCAGCAGTCCCCCAGGCAGGATGAACACTGAAGCTTTCTTT. This codes for CASSPPGRMNTEAFF.

By frequency in the sample, this clonotype is medium-sized. This chain joins TRBV7-9 and TRBJ2-7; 10 nucleotides line up with TRBD2. Germline CDR1 is SEHNR and CDR2 is FQNEAQ (reference sequence). Trimming removed 0 bases from V and 6 bases from J; junction bases left unmatched: 5. CDR3 length: 15 residues. Here the CDR3 DNA reads TGTGCCAGCAGCTTAGCCCTAGCGGGAGCTTCCGAGCAGTACTTC. Protein: CASSLALAGASEQYF.